This T cell receptor (beta chain) was recorded in a study of blood T cell repertoires in COVID-19. Looking at the study overall: Specimens from acute and convalescent COVID-19 originated in the United States, Italy and Spain.

V shed 3 bases and J shed 2 bases, with 11 bases lying between them. There are 15 residues in the CDR3. The germline CDR1 and CDR2 sequences are LNHDA and SQIVND (reference sequence). In the authors' workflow: Reference gene primer amplification gave nucleated cell count estimates. TCRdb keeps only in-frame clones here, not all; method: immunoSEQ multiplex PCR. V and J calls and clone size are given by that table; D and trimming were obtained from the DNA. The sample lists around 300,000 clones; around four fifths were seen once. This clone has more than one count but fewer than ten. The specimen sequenced was peripheral blood. The rearrangement links TRBV19 to TRBJ1-3, with a tentative D call TRBD1 (6 bases). The TCR originated in a man aged 30 to 45 with active or convalescent COVID-19. CDR3 bases: TGTGCCAGTAGTATCCGCGGGGGCGCTGGAAACACCATATATTTT. Translating it yields CASSIRGGAGNTIYF.